This T cell receptor beta chain was retrieved from a study of blood T cell repertoires in COVID-19. As for the study in general: Specimens from acute and convalescent COVID-19 originated in the United States, Italy and Spain. The cDNA or gDNA used as material had been derived from T cells, B-cell-depleted T cells, or PBMCs.

Sequencing used immunoSEQ multiplex PCR; TCRdb keeps in-frame clones, though not all of them. The data show under 200,000 clones, 70% to 90% seen once. The CDR3 runs 13 residues. Losses at the gene ends were 7 bases for V and 5 bases for J; bases not matched to a gene: 7. Germline CDR1 reads SNHLY; CDR2 reads FYNNEI. The receptor was isolated from a man between 40 and 49 years old with acute or convalescent COVID-19. Sequenced material: peripheral blood. V and J are TRBV2 and TRBJ2-7; 8 nucleotides line up with TRBD1. In nucleotides, the CDR3 is TGTGCCAGCACCGGACAGGGCGCTGACGAGCAGTACTTC. Translated: CASTGQGADEQYF.